The 21 T cell receptor beta chains below were found in one sample sequenced in a study of CD8 T cells in ankylosing spondylitis. Points from the study as a whole: Characteristic of ankylosing spondylitis blood, it appeared, was a TCR beta motif comprising about eight highly homologous variants.

What these receptors recognize is not known. TCRdb independently ran MiXCR on the 5' RACE reads; one entry per CDR3 protein. The sample shows about 440,000 distinct CDR3 sequences, more than 15% of them seen only once. Sequences were obtained from blood, either unsorted or a sorted T cell fraction (not recorded which). The receptors derive from a male donor with ankylosing spondylitis.

The chain recombines TRBV12-3 or TRBV12-4 with TRBJ1-5; D not resolved. V dropped 6 bases and J dropped 3 bases, with 15 bases sitting between them. The CDR3 covers 15 residues. The CDR3 sequence is CASRDIDTYNQPQHF. The CDR3, as DNA: TGTGCCAGCAGGGATATAGACACCTACAATCAGCCCCAGCATTTT.

In DNA form, the CDR3 reads TGTGCCAGCAGCCGGACAGGGGCCTTCTACGAGCAGTACTTC. Its translation is CASSRTGAFYEQYF. The rearrangement joins TRBV7-8 to TRBJ2-7, with 9 positions matching TRBD1. This CDR3 comprises 14 residues. V lost 5 bases and J lost 3; bases outside the gene matches: 5. Germline-derived CDR1 and CDR2 are SGHVS and FQNEAQ.

The chain joins TRBV6-6 to TRBJ1-2, with D perhaps TRBD1 (5 bases). The CDR3 runs 12 residues. Trimming removed 5 bases at V and 1 base at J, with 5 bases between. CDR1 and CDR2 from the germline V gene are MNHNY and SVGAGI (reference sequence). CDR3 nucleotide sequence: TGTGCCAGCAGTGACAGTAACTATGGCTACACCTTC. Translated: CASSDSNYGYTF.

The chain uses TRBV28 and TRBJ2-1, with TRBD2 identical over 9 bases. Trimming took 6 bases from V and 6 from J; bases not matched to a gene: 12. CDR1 and CDR2 (germline): MDHEN, SYDVKM. The CDR3 sequence is 16 residues long. In DNA form, the CDR3 reads TGTGCCAGCAGATCCCCTAGCGCGGGAGGGGGCAATGAGCAGTTCTTC. Its protein is CASRSPSAGGGNEQFF.

The chain recombines TRBV5-5 with TRBJ2-7; perhaps TRBD1 as D (6 bases). The CDR3 length is 15 residues. V lost 5 bases and J 4 bases, leaving 19 bases between the germline ends. Germline loops: CDR1 SGHKS, CDR2 YYEKEE (reference sequence). The CDR3 DNA reads TGTGCCAGCAGGAGAAGGTGGGGACAATTATACGAGCAGTACTTC. Translated, it gives CASRRRWGQLYEQYF. Using reference TRBV5-5 and TRBJ2-7 for the parts outside the CDR3, the full variable domain is DAGVTQSPTHLIKTRGQQVTLRCSPISGHKSVSWYQQVLGQGPQFIFQYYEKEERGRGNFPDRFSARQFPNYSSELNVNALLLGDSALYLCASRRRWGQLYEQYFGPGTRLTVT.

This clonotype turned up a few times. This chain connects TRBV20-1 to TRBJ2-3, with 8 bases fitting TRBD2. Germline CDR1 and CDR2: DFQATT and SNEGSKA (reference sequence). CDR3 length: 13 residues. CDR3 sequence reads: CGRSGSSTDTQYF. CDR3 DNA sequence: TGCGGGAGGAGCGGGAGTAGCACAGATACGCAGTATTTT.

Only a few counts were recorded for this clonotype. The chain carries TRBV7-8 and TRBJ2-5, with 7 positions matching TRBD2. The CDR3 is made up of 16 amino acids. Losses at the gene ends were 0 bases for V and 5 bases for J; bases not matched to a gene: 9. Germline CDR1 is SGHVS and CDR2 is FQNEAQ. The CDR3 nucleotides read TGTGCCAGCAGCTTAGCCGCGGCGGGGGTGGGGGAGACCCAGTACTTC. It translates to CASSLAAAGVGETQYF.

The chain combines TRBV5-6 with TRBJ2-7, with a weak D call TRBD2 (6 bases). Germline assignment: CDR1 SGHDT and CDR2 YYEEEE. This CDR3 is built from 13 residues. V was shortened by 7 bases and J by 3 bases, with 14 bases between the two germline ends. Here the CDR3 DNA reads TGTGCCAGCCGGCGGGGTATTGGCTACGAGCAGTACTTC. It encodes CASRRGIGYEQYF.

This clonotype came up many times. V and J are TRBV29-1 and TRBJ2-5; 8 positions agree with TRBD1. Per germline, CDR1 SQVTM and CDR2 ANQGSEA. With V trimmed by 2 bases and J by 3 bases, 8 bases remained unmatched. This CDR3 contains 15 residues. The CDR3 reads CSVEPSTGEEETQYF. The DNA of the CDR3 is TGCAGCGTTGAACCCTCGACAGGGGAAGAAGAGACCCAGTACTTC.

In its sample, this clonotype was seen many times. This chain uses TRBV10-3 with TRBJ2-3; D tentatively fits TRBD1 or TRBD2 (6 bases each). V was cut by 10 bases and J by 0 bases, with 8 bases left in between. This CDR3 has 12 residues. CDR1 and CDR2 (germline): ENHRY, SYGVKD. CDR3 DNA sequence: TGTGCCACGGGGGCTAGCACAGATACGCAGTATTTT. Translated, it gives CATGASTDTQYF.

There are a few counts of this clonotype. This rearrangement joins TRBV7-3 to TRBJ1-4; D not resolved. The CDR3 loop spans 13 amino acids. Germline CDR1 reads SGHTA; CDR2 reads FQGTGA. Trimming cost V 1 base and J 7 bases, with 7 bases left between them. The CDR3 bases are TGTGCCAGCAGCTTAAAGGCGGGTGAAAAACTGTTTTTT. Its protein product is CASSLKAGEKLFF.

This clonotype has just a few counts. The genes are TRBV5-1 and TRBJ1-1; the D is unclear. The V end lost 2 bases, the J end lost 0 bases, and 11 bases lay between the germline ends. Germline V gene lookup returns CDR1 SGHRS and CDR2 YFSETQ. The CDR3 sequence is 15 residues long. The CDR3 bases are TGCGCCAGCAGCTTTGGTGTGGGTATGAACACTGAAGCTTTCTTT. Protein sequence: CASSFGVGMNTEAFF.

This clonotype was counted only a few times. V gene TRBV28 combines with J gene TRBJ2-1; D is perhaps TRBD2 (5 bases). Germline V CDR1 and CDR2: MDHEN, SYDVKM. V was shortened by 2 bases and J by 7 bases, with 12 bases between the two germline ends. This CDR3 has 14 residues. The CDR3 reads CASSLPRTGNEQFF. The DNA of the CDR3 is TGTGCCAGCAGTTTACCCAGGACTGGAAATGAGCAGTTCTTC.

The chain links TRBV3-1 to TRBJ1-2; TRBD1 aligns across 10 bases. The V gene's germline CDR1 is LGHDT and CDR2 YNNKEL (reference sequence). This CDR3 is 15 amino acids long. V was clipped by 0 bases and J by 8 bases; unmatched bases: 6. CDR3 residues: CASSQDDRGPWGYTF. The CDR3 region has the DNA TGTGCCAGCAGCCAAGATGACAGGGGGCCATGGGGCTACACCTTC.

This clonotype has only a few counts. V is TRBV10-3 and J is TRBJ2-3; D perhaps matches TRBD2 (5 bases). The CDR3 totals 18 residues. The V end lost 5 bases, the J end lost 0 bases, and 21 bases lay between the germline ends. Germline V gives CDR1 ENHRY, CDR2 SYGVKD. The CDR3 spells CAISSRAGLADSTDTQYF. DNA for the CDR3: TGTGCCATCAGTTCCAGAGCCGGGCTAGCAGATAGCACAGATACGCAGTATTTT.

The chain uses TRBV7-2 and TRBJ2-7, with a tentative D call TRBD1 (6 bases). Germline values: CDR1 SGHTA, CDR2 FQGNSA. This CDR3 has 14 amino acids. Between the trimmed V and J ends, which lost 5 bases and 2 bases, there was a span of 13 bases. CDR3 DNA sequence: TGTGCCAGCAGCGCAACAGGGTCCGCCTACGAGCAGTACTTC. Translated, it gives CASSATGSAYEQYF.

This clonotype was detected ten times or more. The chain couples TRBV12-3 or TRBV12-4 to TRBJ1-5; D not resolved. The germline V and J ends were trimmed by 4 bases and 7 bases, with 8 bases remaining between them. CDR3 length: 12 residues. This CDR3 is CASSWIPQPQHF. The CDR3 DNA follows: TGTGCCAGCAGTTGGATTCCACAGCCCCAGCATTTT.

This clonotype was seen a few times. The V gene is TRBV29-1, the J gene TRBJ2-1; 9 nucleotides agree with TRBD1. The CDR3 contains 11 residues. After removal of 6 bases from V and 12 bases from J, the junction contained 6 bases not matched to a gene. Germline CDR1 reads SQVTM; CDR2 reads ANQGSEA. DNA of the CDR3: TGCAGCGTACCCACAGGGGGCAGGCAGTTCTTC. Translated, it gives CSVPTGGRQFF.

The chain carries TRBV9 and TRBJ1-2; 9 bases fit TRBD1. The junction had 7 bases not matched to a gene; V was cut back by 3 bases and J by 4 bases. The CDR3 covers 15 residues. The germline V gene has CDR1 SGDLS and CDR2 YYNGEE. The CDR3 protein is CASSADRGKIYGYTF. CDR3 coding DNA: TGTGCCAGCAGCGCGGACAGGGGAAAGATCTATGGCTACACCTTC.

This clonotype has only a few counts. V gene TRBV7-2 combines with J gene TRBJ2-5; 9 positions agree with TRBD2. The CDR3 loop spans 15 amino acids. The V segment lost 8 bases and the J segment 7 bases; nucleotides outside the gene matches: 14. Germline CDR1 reads SGHTA; CDR2 reads FQGNSA. The CDR3 spells CASRGGGALYGTQYF. The CDR3 DNA follows: TGTGCCAGCCGCGGCGGGGGGGCCTTATATGGGACCCAGTACTTC. Looking up the rest from reference TRBV7-2 and TRBJ2-5 gives the full variable domain: GAGVSQSPSNKVTEKGKDVELRCDPISGHTALYWYRQSLGQGLEFLIYFQGNSAPDKSGLPSDRFSAERTGGSVSTLTIQRTQQEDSAVYLCASRGGGALYGTQYFGPGTRLLVL.

The gene calls are TRBV11-2 and TRBJ2-5; no clear D gene. Germline assignment: CDR1 SGHAT and CDR2 FQNNGV. V was cut by 5 bases and J by 4 bases, with 14 bases left in between. This CDR3 is 14 amino acids long. The CDR3 DNA reads as TGTGCCAGCAGCCCCGGCTTCCAGGCAGAGACCCAGTACTTC. Amino acid sequence: CASSPGFQAETQYF.